Shown below are 32 T cell receptor beta chains from a single sample sequenced in a study of OX40 agonist ivuxolimab in advanced cancers. Sequencing used immunoSEQ multiplex PCR; TCRdb keeps in-frame clones, though not all of them. The sample yields fewer than 85,000 clones, roughly nine tenths seen once. The sample was CD4+ or CD8+ T cells sorted from blood, taken in a trial of the OX40 agonist ivuxolimab. The receptors originated from an adult with an advanced solid tumor such as melanoma, head and neck, liver or kidney cancer.

The gene calls are TRBV5-5 and TRBJ2-3, with D perhaps matching TRBD1 or TRBD2 (5 bases each). Trimming removed 4 bases from V and 4 bases from J, with 13 bases in between. This CDR3 contains 14 residues. Looked up from germline, CDR1 is SGHKS and CDR2 is YYEKEE (reference sequence). The CDR3 loop is CASSVGVRADTQYF. CDR3 bases: TGTGCCAGCAGCGTGGGGGTAAGGGCAGATACGCAGTATTTT.

The chain uses TRBV13 and TRBJ2-2; tentatively, D is TRBD2 (8 bases). Looked up from germline, CDR1 is PRHDT and CDR2 is FYEKMQ (reference sequence). The CDR3 spans 17 residues. V gave up 5 bases and J gave up 4 bases, with 20 bases separating them. The DNA of the CDR3 is TGTGCCAGCAGCCGCGGGGGGACAGCCCAGGCCACCGGGGAGCTGTTTTTT. The encoded protein is CASSRGGTAQATGELFF.

The CDR3 loop reads CASSPPGTLSEQYF. The CDR3, as DNA: TGTGCCAGCTCACCGCCAGGGACCCTATCCGAGCAGTACTTC. The chain recombines TRBV18 with TRBJ2-7, with D perhaps being TRBD1 or TRBD2 (5 bases each). V was clipped by 3 bases and J by 6 bases, with 15 bases between them. CDR3 length: 14 amino acids. The germline V gene has CDR1 KGHSH and CDR2 LQKENI.

The chain couples TRBV11-3 to TRBJ1-3, with a possible D match to TRBD1 (5 bases). The CDR3 length is 17 residues. V shed 1 base and J shed 0 bases, with 13 bases lying between them. Per the germline V gene, CDR1 is SGHNT and CDR2 is YENEEA. The CDR3 DNA reads as TGTGCCAGCAGCTTAGCCGGGGGGTCTCTCTCTGGAAACACCATATATTTT. Encoded protein: CASSLAGGSLSGNTIYF.

This sequence joins TRBV11-2 and TRBJ1-1; D remains ambiguous. Per the germline V gene, CDR1 is SGHAT and CDR2 is FQNNGV. V shed 1 base and J shed 7 bases, with 10 bases lying between them. This CDR3 is 13 amino acids long. CDR3: CASSLVGGLEAFF. For the CDR3, the DNA is TGTGCCAGCAGCTTAGTGGGCGGACTTGAAGCTTTCTTT.

This chain links TRBV28 with TRBJ2-2; 7 bases agree with TRBD1. Germline-derived CDR1 and CDR2 are MDHEN and SYDVKM. With 5 bases clipped from V and 5 bases from J, the junction kept 8 bases outside the gene matches. The CDR3 length is 15 residues. The DNA for the CDR3 is TGTGCCAGCAGTCTCCGACAGGGTTTAACCGGGGAGCTGTTTTTT. This translates into CASSLRQGLTGELFF.

The chain combines TRBV11-3 with TRBJ2-1; 9 nucleotides agree with TRBD2. Germline V gene lookup returns CDR1 SGHNT and CDR2 YENEEA. The CDR3 extends over 20 amino acids. J lost 0 bases, V lost 5 bases, and 17 bases had no gene match. The CDR3 reads CASSLPPGLAGARSYNEQFF. The CDR3 DNA reads TGTGCCAGCAGCCTCCCCCCGGGGTTAGCGGGAGCCCGCTCCTACAATGAGCAGTTCTTC.

The CDR3 spells CASSLSGENTEAFF. CDR3 DNA sequence: TGTGCCAGCAGCTTATCAGGGGAGAACACTGAAGCTTTCTTT. V and J are TRBV7-9 and TRBJ1-1, with a weak D call TRBD1 (6 bases). The germline CDR1 and CDR2 sequences are SEHNR and FQNEAQ (reference sequence). The CDR3 consists of 14 residues. V was clipped by 2 bases and J by 1 base, with 8 bases between them.

Here the CDR3 reads CASSSYHPTDTDTQYF. The CDR3 DNA reads as TGTGCCAGCAGCTCCTATCACCCGACTGACACAGATACGCAGTATTTT. The chain couples TRBV11-3 to TRBJ2-3; D is unresolved. This CDR3 region has 16 residues. Germline V gene sequence: CDR1 SGHNT, CDR2 YENEEA. V dropped 4 bases and J dropped 2 bases, with 16 bases sitting between them.

This chain links TRBV5-5 with TRBJ2-2; 8 nucleotides match TRBD1. Trimming took 4 bases from V and 1 from J; bases not matched to a gene: 6. The germline CDR1 and CDR2 sequences are SGHKS and YYEKEE (reference sequence). There are 16 residues in the CDR3. CDR3 sequence (DNA): TGTGCCAGCAGCCGCGGGACAGGCCTGAACACCGGGGAGCTGTTTTTT. Encoded protein: CASSRGTGLNTGELFF.

The J gene is TRBJ1-1, the V gene TRBV11-1; D gene uncertain. Trimming left V 5 bases short and J 8 bases short, with 24 bases between. The V gene's germline CDR1 is SGHAT and CDR2 FQDESV (reference sequence). The CDR3 has 16 amino acids. CDR3 residues: CASSQDRGVLAREAFF. The CDR3 DNA is TGTGCCAGCAGCCAAGATCGTGGGGTACTGGCTAGGGAAGCTTTCTTT.

The chain carries TRBV28 and TRBJ1-2; D gene ambiguous. From germline, CDR1 is MDHEN and CDR2 SYDVKM. Trimming left V 2 bases short and J 8 bases short, with 15 bases between. This CDR3 region has 14 residues. The DNA of the CDR3 is TGTGCCAGCAGTTTAGGAAACAGAGAAATAGGCTACACCTTC. Its translation: CASSLGNREIGYTF.

The chain couples TRBV29-1 to TRBJ2-5; 9 nucleotides align to TRBD1. Germline V CDR1 and CDR2: SQVTM, ANQGSEA. J was trimmed by 7 bases and V by 7 bases; bases with no gene match: 10. The CDR3 spans 13 residues. CDR3 nucleotide sequence: TGCAGCGAAAAGACAGGGGGAAGGGGGACCCAGTACTTC. Protein product: CSEKTGGRGTQYF.

Only one count was recorded for this clone. This sequence joins TRBV7-3 and TRBJ2-7; the D is unclear. The germline V gene encodes CDR1 SGHTA and CDR2 FQGTGA. This CDR3 has 13 residues. Trimming pared 5 bases from V and 5 bases from J, leaving 13 bases between. The CDR3 protein is CASSLTGRNEQYF. For the CDR3, the DNA is TGTGCCAGCAGCCTCACGGGCCGGAACGAGCAGTACTTC.

The chain recombines TRBV7-3 with TRBJ2-1, with D perhaps matching TRBD1 (6 bases). The CDR3 has 12 residues. V was trimmed by 5 bases and J by 9 bases, leaving 11 bases between them. Germline values: CDR1 SGHTA, CDR2 FQGTGA. The CDR3 loop is CASSQTGVEQFF. The CDR3 DNA reads as TGTGCCAGCAGCCAGACAGGTGTTGAGCAGTTCTTC.

The chain employs TRBV27 and TRBJ2-5; D is uncertain. V lost 6 bases, J lost 4 bases, and 15 bases lay in between. The germline V gene encodes CDR1 MNHEY and CDR2 SMNVEV (reference sequence). This CDR3 has 14 residues. The CDR3 sequence is CASRASNQGETQYF. The CDR3 DNA follows: TGTGCCAGCAGAGCAAGCAATCAAGGAGAGACCCAGTACTTC.

The chain carries TRBV6-5 and TRBJ2-3; 8 bases line up with TRBD2. Germline assignment: CDR1 MNHEY and CDR2 SVGAGI. J lost 6 bases, V lost 11 bases, and 10 bases had no gene match. The CDR3 length is 13 residues. The CDR3 nucleotides are TGTGCCGCGAGGGGACTAGGGTCTGATACGCAGTATTTT. It specifies CAARGLGSDTQYF.

The J gene is TRBJ1-1, the V gene TRBV2; possibly TRBD1 for D (6 bases). V was pared by 11 bases and J by 4 bases, with 14 bases between. Per germline, CDR1 SNHLY and CDR2 FYNNEI. The CDR3 consists of 12 residues. CDR3 in amino acids: CASQTGGTEAFF. As DNA, the CDR3 is TGTGCCTCACAGACAGGCGGCACTGAAGCTTTCTTT.

This chain joins TRBV14 and TRBJ2-1, with D unresolved. The CDR3 totals 15 residues. CDR1 is SGHDN and CDR2 is FVKESK in the germline V gene. Trimming took off 1 base at V and 1 base at J, with 8 bases between the two ends. The CDR3, as DNA: TGTGCCAGCAGCCAAGTACGCAGGTCCTACAATGAGCAGTTCTTC. Translating it yields CASSQVRRSYNEQFF. The full variable domain, completed using reference TRBV14 and TRBJ2-1, is EAGVTQFPSHSVIEKGQTVTLRCDPISGHDNLYWYRRVMGKEIKFLLHFVKESKQDESGMPNNRFLAERTGGTYSTLKVQPAELEDSGVYFCASSQVRRSYNEQFFGPGTRLTVL.

V usage is TRBV5-5 and J usage is TRBJ1-2; TRBD1 matches 8 bases. Germline CDR1 reads SGHKS; CDR2 reads YYEKEE (reference sequence). The CDR3 totals 16 residues. Trimming took 2 bases from V and 2 from J; bases not matched to a gene: 8. CDR3 nucleotide sequence: TGTGCCAGCAGCTTAGGTGGGACAGGAGGAAACTATGGCTACACCTTC. As protein: CASSLGGTGGNYGYTF.

The chain uses TRBV7-2 and TRBJ2-5; D ambiguous. Germline lookup yields CDR1 SGHTA and CDR2 FQGNSA. V lost 1 base and J 5 bases, leaving 8 bases between the germline ends. CDR3 length: 13 amino acids. This chain's CDR3 is CASSLGSFETQYF. CDR3 in DNA: TGTGCCAGCAGCTTAGGTTCATTTGAGACCCAGTACTTC.

CDR3 residues: CASSQDPGGTGELFF. In DNA, the CDR3 is TGCGCCAGCAGCCAAGATCCCGGGGGTACCGGGGAGCTGTTTTTT. This chain uses TRBV4-3 with TRBJ2-2; possibly TRBD2 for D (6 bases). V was trimmed by 0 bases and J by 5 bases, leaving 10 bases between them. The CDR3 runs to 15 residues. The germline V gene encodes CDR1 LGHNA and CDR2 YSLEER.

The V gene is TRBV6-5, the J gene TRBJ2-7; 8 nucleotides line up with TRBD2. Germline trimming cut 6 bases from V and 6 bases from J; bases unmatched to any gene: 10. Germline loops: CDR1 MNHEY, CDR2 SVGAGI. The CDR3 is made up of 14 amino acids. CDR3 in DNA: TGTGCCAGCAGCCCGGGGGGGGTTGGTCGCGAGCAGTACTTC. As protein: CASSPGGVGREQYF.

CDR3 sequence reads: CASSQAGQTKLFF. The DNA of the CDR3 is TGCGCCAGCAGCCAGGCCGGACAGACCAAACTGTTTTTT. This chain links TRBV4-1 with TRBJ1-4; TRBD1 might be the D (6 bases). Trimming cost V 3 bases and J 11 bases, with 13 bases left between them. Germline CDR1 is MGHRA and CDR2 is YSYEKL. The CDR3 loop spans 13 amino acids.

The chain recombines TRBV11-2 with TRBJ1-1; TRBD1 is a possible D gene (5 bases). Germline V lookup: CDR1 SGHAT, CDR2 FQNNGV. With 3 bases removed from V and 5 bases from J, the gap between germline ends came to 10 bases. The length of the CDR3 is 13 residues. CDR3 loop: CASSFAGRTEAFF. In nucleotides, the CDR3 is TGTGCCAGCAGCTTCGCAGGGCGAACTGAAGCTTTCTTT. The full variable domain, with the rest looked up from reference TRBV11-2 and TRBJ1-1, is EAGVAQSPRYKIIEKRQSVAFWCNPISGHATLYWYQQILGQGPKLLIQFQNNGVVDDSQLPKDRFSAERLKGVDSTLKIQPAKLEDSAVYLCASSFAGRTEAFFGQGTRLTVV.

The chain couples TRBV28 to TRBJ1-2; TRBD1 matches at 7 bases. From germline, CDR1 is MDHEN and CDR2 SYDVKM. The CDR3 runs to 15 residues. V lost 4 bases and J lost 6; bases outside the gene matches: 11. The CDR3 sequence is CASSWDYRGGNGYTF. The CDR3 coding sequence is TGTGCCAGCAGTTGGGATTACAGGGGTGGGAATGGCTACACCTTC.

This clone was seen just once. The chain couples TRBV2 to TRBJ2-7, with D perhaps matching TRBD1 (5 bases). V gave up 4 bases and J gave up 3 bases, with 19 bases separating them. The CDR3 runs 16 residues. CDR1 is SNHLY and CDR2 is FYNNEI in the germline V gene. DNA of the CDR3: TGTGCCAGCAGTGTTACGACAAGACAGATTCACTACGAGCAGTACTTC. Its protein is CASSVTTRQIHYEQYF. The variable domain in full, with the rest retrieved from reference TRBV2 and TRBJ2-7, is EPEVTQTPSHQVTQMGQEVILRCVPISNHLYFYWYRQILGQKVEFLVSFYNNEISEKSEIFDDQFSVERPDGSNFTLKIRSTKLEDSAMYFCASSVTTRQIHYEQYFGPGTRLTVT.

This chain links TRBV6-1 with TRBJ2-2; unclear D gene. The CDR3 covers 15 residues. Germline assignment: CDR1 MNHNS and CDR2 SASEGT. The ends were cut back, 2 bases at V and 5 bases at J, with 12 bases in the middle. CDR3 in amino acids: CASSELRQTTGELFF. CDR3 sequence (DNA): TGTGCCAGCAGTGAACTCCGGCAGACAACCGGGGAGCTGTTTTTT.

This chain connects TRBV4-2 to TRBJ2-6; D call uncertain. V was clipped by 4 bases and J by 2 bases, with 18 bases between them. Germline V gives CDR1 LGHNA, CDR2 YNFKEQ. The length of the CDR3 is 18 residues. The CDR3 is CASSPRPREQAGANVLTF. CDR3 nucleotide sequence: TGTGCCAGCAGCCCCAGGCCCCGCGAGCAGGCTGGGGCCAACGTCCTGACTTTC.

CDR3 in amino acids: CASSRDRNTGELFF. The CDR3 DNA reads as TGCGCCAGCAGCCGGGACAGGAACACCGGGGAGCTGTTTTTT. The chain combines TRBV4-3 with TRBJ2-2, with TRBD1 identical over 7 bases. The V gene's germline CDR1 is LGHNA and CDR2 YSLEER. J lost 1 base, V lost 4 bases, and 0 bases had no gene match. This CDR3 has 14 residues.

V usage is TRBV15 and J usage is TRBJ2-7, with D perhaps matching TRBD2 (6 bases). Germline V gives CDR1 LNHNV, CDR2 YYDKDF (reference sequence). The CDR3 is 16 residues long. V was pared by 3 bases and J by 0 bases, with 15 bases between. Here the CDR3 reads CATSRMGGGDSYEQYF. The CDR3 nucleotides read TGTGCCACCAGCAGGATGGGCGGCGGGGACTCCTACGAGCAGTACTTC.

This chain links TRBV11-3 with TRBJ1-1; maybe TRBD1 (5 bases). Germline assignment: CDR1 SGHNT and CDR2 YENEEA. With 4 bases removed from V and 11 bases from J, the gap between germline ends came to 14 bases. The length of the CDR3 is 12 residues. CDR3 amino acids: CASSWGDFEAFF. Written as DNA, the CDR3 is TGTGCCAGCAGCTGGGGGGACTTCGAGGCTTTCTTT.